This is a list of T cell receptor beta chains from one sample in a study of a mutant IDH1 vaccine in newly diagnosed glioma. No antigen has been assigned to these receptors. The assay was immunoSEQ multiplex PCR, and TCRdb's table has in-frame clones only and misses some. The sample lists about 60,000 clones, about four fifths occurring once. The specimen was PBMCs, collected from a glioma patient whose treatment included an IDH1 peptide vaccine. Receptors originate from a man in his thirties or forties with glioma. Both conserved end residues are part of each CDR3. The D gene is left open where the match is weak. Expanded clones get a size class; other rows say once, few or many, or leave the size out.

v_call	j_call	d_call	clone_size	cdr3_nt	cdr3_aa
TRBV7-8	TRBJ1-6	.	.	TGTGCCAGCAGCCCCAGACAGGTTATCGATAATTCACCCCTCCACTTT	CASSPRQVIDNSPLHF
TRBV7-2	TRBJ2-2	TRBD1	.	TGTGCCAGCAGCCGGACAGGGCTCAACACCGGGGAGCTGTTTTTT	CASSRTGLNTGELFF
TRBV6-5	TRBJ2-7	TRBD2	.	TGTGCCAGCAGGACTAGCGGGGGGGTGTCCTACGAGCAGTACTTC	CASRTSGGVSYEQYF
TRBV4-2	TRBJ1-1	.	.	TGTGCCAGCATGGGGGGGTTTGGCACTGAAGCTTTCTTT	CASMGGFGTEAFF
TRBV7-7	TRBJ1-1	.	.	TGTGCCAGCAGCTTATCCGCGAACACTGAAGCTTTCTTT	CASSLSANTEAFF
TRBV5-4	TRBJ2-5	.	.	TGTGCCAGCAGCTTGGCCGGAGGGGGAGAGACCCAGTACTTC	CASSLAGGGETQYF
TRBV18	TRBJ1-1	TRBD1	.	TGTGCCAGCTCGGGACAGGCGAACACTGAAGCTTTCTTT	CASSGQANTEAFF
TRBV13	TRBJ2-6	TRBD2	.	TGTGCCAGCAGCCCCCCCCTCCGACTAGCGGGGAGTACTGGGGCCAACGTCCTGACTTTC	CASSPPLRLAGSTGANVLTF
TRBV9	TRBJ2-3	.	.	TGTGCCAGCAGCGTAGAGGTCAGCCCTACAGATACGCAGTATTTT	CASSVEVSPTDTQYF
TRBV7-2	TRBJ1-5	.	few	TGTGCCAGCAGCTTCCGACCGGGGCCAAATCAGCCCCAGCATTTT	CASSFRPGPNQPQHF
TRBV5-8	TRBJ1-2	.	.	TGTGCCAGCAGGGGACGTCGGGAGTGGCTGGGCTATGGCTACACCTTC	CASRGRREWLGYGYTF
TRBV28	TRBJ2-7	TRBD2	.	TGTGCCAGCAGTAGCTCCGGGACTAGTTCTGACGAGCAGTACTTC	CASSSSGTSSDEQYF
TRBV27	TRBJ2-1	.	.	TGTGCCAGCAGTTATAGCTCCTACAATGAGCAGTTCTTC	CASSYSSYNEQFF
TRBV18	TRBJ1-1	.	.	TGTGCCAGCTCATCACAGGGCAGGAGCACTGAAGCTTTCTTT	CASSSQGRSTEAFF
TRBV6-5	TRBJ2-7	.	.	TGTGCCAGCAGAGGCGGAGCCTACGAGCAGTACTTC	CASRGGAYEQYF
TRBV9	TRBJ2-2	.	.	TGTGCCAGCAGCGGATCCATGCACACGGAGCTGTTTTTT	CASSGSMHTELFF
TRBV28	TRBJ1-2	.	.	TGTGCCAGCAGTTCAAGCCACAGACCGTTTTTTGGCACCTTC	CASSSSHRPFFGTF
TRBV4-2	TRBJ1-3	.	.	TGTGCCAGCAGCCAATCAACAGAGACCTATGGAAACACCATATATTTT	CASSQSTETYGNTIYF
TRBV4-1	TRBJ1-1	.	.	TGCGCCAGCAGCCCCGAGGTCGGAGGCACTGAAGCTTTCTTT	CASSPEVGGTEAFF
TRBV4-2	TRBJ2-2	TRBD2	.	TGTGCCAGCAGCCGACTAGCGGGGGGGGGCACCGGGGAGCTGTTTTTT	CASSRLAGGGTGELFF
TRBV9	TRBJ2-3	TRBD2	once	TGTGCCAGCAGCTCCTGGACTAGAGCGGCAGATACGCAGTATTTT	CASSSWTRAADTQYF
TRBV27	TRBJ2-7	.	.	TGTGCCAGCAGTTTAATCGGGTCCTCCTACGAGCAGTACTTC	CASSLIGSSYEQYF
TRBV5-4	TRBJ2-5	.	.	TGTGCCAGCAGCTTGGACACGGGACGGGGGGAGACCCAGTACTTC	CASSLDTGRGETQYF
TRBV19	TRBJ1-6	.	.	TGTGCCACCAGAGGACGGGCAGGCGCTAATTCACCCCTCCACTTT	CATRGRAGANSPLHF
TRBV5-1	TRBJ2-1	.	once	TGCGCCAGCAGGGCAAGCATCTCGAACAATGAGCAGTTCTTC	CASRASISNNEQFF
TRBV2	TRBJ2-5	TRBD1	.	TGTGCCAGCAGCCGAGCCCGGGACAGGCAAGAGACCCAGTACTTC	CASSRARDRQETQYF
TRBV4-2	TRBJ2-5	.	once	TGTGCCAGCAGCCCAGGACAGCCCCAAGAGACCCAGTACTTC	CASSPGQPQETQYF
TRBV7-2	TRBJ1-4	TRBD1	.	TGTGCCAGCAGCTCCGGGACAGGGGGTGAAAAACTGTTTTTT	CASSSGTGGEKLFF
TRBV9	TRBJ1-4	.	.	TGTGCCAGCAGCGTAGCGGGGGGAGGCGGTGAAAAACTGTTTTTT	CASSVAGGGGEKLFF
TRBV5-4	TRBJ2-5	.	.	TGTGCCAGCAGCCCCGTTGCGGGGCGAGAGACCCAGTACTTC	CASSPVAGRETQYF
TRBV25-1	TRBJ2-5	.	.	TGTGCCAGCAGTGAACCAGGGCAAGAGACCCAGTACTTC	CASSEPGQETQYF
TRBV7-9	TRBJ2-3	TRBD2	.	TGTGCCAGCAGCCGAACGGCCGTGACTAGCGGGGGAGATACGCAGTATTTT	CASSRTAVTSGGDTQYF
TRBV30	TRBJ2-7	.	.	TGTGCCTGGAAGGACAACCGTTTAGGGGAGCAGTACTTC	CAWKDNRLGEQYF
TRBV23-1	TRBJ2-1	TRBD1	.	TGCGCCAGCAGTCAGCATACAGGGGAAGCGGCGAGCAGTTCCTACAATGAGCAGTTCTTC	CASSQHTGEAASSSYNEQFF
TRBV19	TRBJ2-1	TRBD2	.	TGTGCCAGTAGTATAGGACTAGCTGCCAATGAGCAGTTCTTC	CASSIGLAANEQFF
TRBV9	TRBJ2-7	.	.	TGTGCCAGCAGTCAAAGGACGGGCCCCTACGAGCAGTACTTC	CASSQRTGPYEQYF
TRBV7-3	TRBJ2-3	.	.	TGTGCCAGCAGCTTAATGGGACCAGGTAGCACAGATACGCAGTATTTT	CASSLMGPGSTDTQYF
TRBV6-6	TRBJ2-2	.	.	TGTGCCAGCAGTTGGCCAGGGGGGGCCGGGGAGCTGTTTTTT	CASSWPGGAGELFF
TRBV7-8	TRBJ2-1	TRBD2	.	TGTGCCAGCAGCTTTTCTAGCGGGAGTTCCTACAATGAGCAGTTCTTC	CASSFSSGSSYNEQFF
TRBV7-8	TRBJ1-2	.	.	TGTGCCAGCAGCTTAGGAGAGGGTGGCTACACCTTC	CASSLGEGGYTF
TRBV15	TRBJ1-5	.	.	TGTGCCACCAGCAGAGAGGGAAATCAGCCCCAGCATTTT	CATSREGNQPQHF
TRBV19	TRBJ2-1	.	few	TGTGCCAGTAGTATTGTTTTCCAGGAGGTTGGTGAGCAGTTCTTC	CASSIVFQEVGEQFF
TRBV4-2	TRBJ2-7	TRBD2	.	TGTGCCAGCAGGGTCACGGGAGGTGGGTCCTACGAGCAGTACTTC	CASRVTGGGSYEQYF
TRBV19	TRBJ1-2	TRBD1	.	TGTAGGTGCAGGGGGACCGGCTACACCTTC	CRCRGTGYTF
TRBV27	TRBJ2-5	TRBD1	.	TGTGCCAGCAGTTTAATTGGACAGGCGGAGGTGACCCAGTACTTC	CASSLIGQAEVTQYF
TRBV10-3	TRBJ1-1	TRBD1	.	TGTGCCATCAGTCCCGGACAGGGGGATGAAGCTTTCTTT	CAISPGQGDEAFF
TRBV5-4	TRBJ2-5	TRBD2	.	TGTGCCAGCAGCCCCCAGCGGGGGGCTCTCCAAGAGACCCAGTACTTC	CASSPQRGALQETQYF
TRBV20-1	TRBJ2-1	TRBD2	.	TGCAGTGCATCTAGCGGGGAGCAGTTCTTC	CSASSGEQFF
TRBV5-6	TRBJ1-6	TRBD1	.	TGTGCCAGCAGCTTTTCCACAGGGGGCAATTCACCCCTCCACTTT	CASSFSTGGNSPLHF
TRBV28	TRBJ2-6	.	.	TGTGCCAGCAGGATTGGGACAACTGGGGCCAACGTCCTGACTTTC	CASRIGTTGANVLTF
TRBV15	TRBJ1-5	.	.	TGTGCCACCAGCAGACCTCCCAGGGAGGGTCAGCCCCAGCATTTT	CATSRPPREGQPQHF
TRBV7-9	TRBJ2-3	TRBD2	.	TGTGCCAGCAGCTTATATCAGGGCGGGAGGCAGTTGCGAACAGATACGCAGTATTTT	CASSLYQGGRQLRTDTQYF
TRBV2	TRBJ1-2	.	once	TGTGCCAGCAGTGAAGCGCGCAAGGGGTCCCTCTATGGCTACACCTTC	CASSEARKGSLYGYTF
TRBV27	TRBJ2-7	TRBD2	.	TGTGCCAGCAGTTTCTCTAGCGGGAGGGTTTACGAGCAGTACTTC	CASSFSSGRVYEQYF
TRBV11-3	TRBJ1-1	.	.	TGTGCCAGCAGCTTGGATAGCAGTGAAGCTTTCTTT	CASSLDSSEAFF
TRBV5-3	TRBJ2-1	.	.	TGTGCCAGAAGGGTGTATCGGCCCGTCGGGTTCTTC	CARRVYRPVGFF
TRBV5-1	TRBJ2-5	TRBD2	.	TGCGCCAGCAGCTCCCTCCTACTAGCGGGGGGGCATGGGACCCAGTACTTC	CASSSLLLAGGHGTQYF
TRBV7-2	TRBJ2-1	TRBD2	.	TGTGCCAGCAGCCCGTTTAGCGGGAGCAATGAGCAGTTCTTC	CASSPFSGSNEQFF